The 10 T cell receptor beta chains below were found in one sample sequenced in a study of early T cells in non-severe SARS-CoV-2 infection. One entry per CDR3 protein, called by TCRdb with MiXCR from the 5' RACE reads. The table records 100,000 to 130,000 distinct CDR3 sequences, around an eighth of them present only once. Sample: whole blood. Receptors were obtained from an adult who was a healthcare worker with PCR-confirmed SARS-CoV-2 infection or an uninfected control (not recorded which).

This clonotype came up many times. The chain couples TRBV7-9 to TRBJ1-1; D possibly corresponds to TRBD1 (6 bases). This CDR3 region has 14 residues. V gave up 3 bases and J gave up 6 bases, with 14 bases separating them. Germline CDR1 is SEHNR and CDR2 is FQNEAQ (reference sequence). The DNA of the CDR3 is TGTGCCAGCAGCTTGAGTTGGGGGCCGGCTGAAGCTTTCTTT. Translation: CASSLSWGPAEAFF.

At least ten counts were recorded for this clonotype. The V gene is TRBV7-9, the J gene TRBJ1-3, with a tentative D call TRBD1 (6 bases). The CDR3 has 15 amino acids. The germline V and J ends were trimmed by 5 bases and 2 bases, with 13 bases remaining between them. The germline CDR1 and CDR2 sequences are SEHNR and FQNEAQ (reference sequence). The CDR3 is CASSAGTSAGNTIYF. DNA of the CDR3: TGTGCCAGCAGCGCGGGGACATCGGCTGGAAACACCATATATTTT.

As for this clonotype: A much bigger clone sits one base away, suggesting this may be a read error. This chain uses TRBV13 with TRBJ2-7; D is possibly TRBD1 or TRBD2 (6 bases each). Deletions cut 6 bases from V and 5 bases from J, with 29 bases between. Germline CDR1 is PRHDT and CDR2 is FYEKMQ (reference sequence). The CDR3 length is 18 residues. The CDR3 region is CASRPKGGQILDNHEQYF. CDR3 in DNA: TGTGCCAGCAGACCCAAGGGGGGACAAATCCTGGACAACCACGAGCAGTACTTC.

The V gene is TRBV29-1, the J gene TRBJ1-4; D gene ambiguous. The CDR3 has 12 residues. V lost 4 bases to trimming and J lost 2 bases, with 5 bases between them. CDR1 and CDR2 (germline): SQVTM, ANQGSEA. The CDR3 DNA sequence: TGCAGCGTTGGGGTGACTAATGAAAAACTGTTTTTT. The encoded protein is CSVGVTNEKLFF.

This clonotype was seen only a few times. The CDR3 loop is CASSPGLNQETQYF. The DNA of the CDR3 is TGTGCCAGCAGCCCGGGACTTAACCAAGAGACCCAGTACTTC. The V gene is TRBV14, the J gene TRBJ2-5, with D possibly TRBD2 on 6 matching bases. From germline, CDR1 is SGHDN and CDR2 FVKESK. This CDR3 has 14 amino acids. V was shortened by 4 bases and J by 0 bases, with 9 bases between the two germline ends.

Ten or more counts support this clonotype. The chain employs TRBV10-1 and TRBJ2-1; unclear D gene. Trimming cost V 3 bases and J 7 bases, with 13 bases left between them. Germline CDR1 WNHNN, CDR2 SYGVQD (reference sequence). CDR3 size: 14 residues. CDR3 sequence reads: CASSDYPMGNEQFF. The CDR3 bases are TGCGCCAGCAGTGACTACCCTATGGGTAATGAGCAGTTCTTC.

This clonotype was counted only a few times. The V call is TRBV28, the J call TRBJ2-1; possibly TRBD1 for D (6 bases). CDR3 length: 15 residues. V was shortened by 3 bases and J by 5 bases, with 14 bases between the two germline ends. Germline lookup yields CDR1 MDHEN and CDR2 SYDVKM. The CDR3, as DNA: TGTGCCAGCAGTTTGGGCCCTCGACAGGACAATGAGCAGTTCTTC. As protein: CASSLGPRQDNEQFF.

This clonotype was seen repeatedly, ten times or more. CDR3 sequence reads: CASSFRDWAYNEQFF. Written as DNA, the CDR3 is TGTGCCAGCAGCTTCCGGGACTGGGCCTACAATGAGCAGTTCTTC. V and J are TRBV7-9 and TRBJ2-1; a possible D gene is TRBD2 (6 bases). V was clipped by 3 bases and J by 2 bases, with 11 bases between them. CDR1 is SEHNR and CDR2 is FQNEAQ in the germline V gene (reference sequence). The CDR3 sequence is 15 residues long.

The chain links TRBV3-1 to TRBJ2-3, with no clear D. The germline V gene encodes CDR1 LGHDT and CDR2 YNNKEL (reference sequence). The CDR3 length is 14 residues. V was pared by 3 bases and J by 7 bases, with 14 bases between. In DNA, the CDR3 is TGTGCCAGCAGCCATCCCTCGAACCTTAATACGCAGTATTTT. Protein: CASSHPSNLNTQYF.

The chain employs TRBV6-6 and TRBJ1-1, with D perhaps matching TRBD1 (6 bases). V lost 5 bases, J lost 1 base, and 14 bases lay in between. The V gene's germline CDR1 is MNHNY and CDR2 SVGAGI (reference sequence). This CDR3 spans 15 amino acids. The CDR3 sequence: CASSVPGHSNTEAFF. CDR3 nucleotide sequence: TGTGCCAGCAGTGTACCGGGACACTCGAACACTGAAGCTTTCTTT.